Below, one T cell receptor beta chain is given with its context. Repertoires were generated with immunoSEQ multiplex PCR, while TCRdb's copy carries only in-frame clones and drops some. The sample lists approximately 79,000 clones, over 85% seen once, with approximately 0.2% in the top ten. These data belong to a study of T cell changes during pregnancy in multiple sclerosis. V lost 3 bases and J lost 1; bases outside the gene matches: 3. Germline-derived CDR1 and CDR2 are SGHRS and YFSETQ. The CDR3 is made up of 15 amino acids. The sample was CD4+ T cells from peripheral blood mononuclear cells, taken before pregnancy. The chain joins TRBV5-1 to TRBJ2-7; 11 positions agree with TRBD1. The sequence derives from a female donor with multiple sclerosis, enrolled in a pregnancy study. For the CDR3, the DNA is TGCGCCAGCAGCTCCCGGGACAGGGGGTCCTACGAGCAGTACTTC. This gives the protein CASSSRDRGSYEQYF.